These 18 T cell receptor beta chains share one sample of origin, sequenced in a study of cytomegalovirus exposure and HLA in healthy donors. Amplification used 60 Vbeta primers and 13 Jbeta primers. Profiling relied on immunoSEQ multiplex PCR, and the TCRdb table lists in-frame clones only, not all of them. This sample has approximately 190,000 clones; over 80% occur once, and the top ten carry about 1.2%. The sample was PBMCs. Source of these receptors: a man between 25 and 39 years old in good health and CMV-seronegative.

The chain links TRBV6-5 to TRBJ2-3, with D maybe TRBD1 (6 bases). From germline, CDR1 is MNHEY and CDR2 SVGAGI. V was trimmed by 6 bases and J by 5 bases, leaving 12 bases between them. This CDR3 is 13 amino acids long. The CDR3 region is CASSIQGRDTQYF. DNA of the CDR3: TGTGCCAGCAGCATACAGGGACGAGATACGCAGTATTTT.

The chain employs TRBV7-2 and TRBJ1-3; 8 nucleotides align to TRBD1. Trimming removed 2 bases from V and 3 bases from J; junction bases left unmatched: 9. Germline loops: CDR1 SGHTA, CDR2 FQGNSA. The CDR3 is 17 residues long. CDR3 loop: CASSLTHQGASGNTIYF. Here the CDR3 DNA reads TGTGCCAGCAGCTTAACTCACCAGGGGGCGAGTGGAAACACCATATATTTT.

This chain uses TRBV7-9 with TRBJ2-7, with 7 nucleotides matching TRBD1. Trimming at V came to 0 bases and at J to 0 bases, leaving 5 bases not matched to a gene. CDR1 is SEHNR and CDR2 is FQNEAQ in the germline V gene (reference sequence). The CDR3 length is 16 residues. CDR3: CASSLANRQGSYEQYF. The CDR3, as DNA: TGTGCCAGCAGCTTAGCAAACCGACAGGGCTCCTACGAGCAGTACTTC.

The J gene is TRBJ2-1, the V gene TRBV27; TRBD1 matches at 11 bases. The V gene's germline CDR1 is MNHEY and CDR2 SMNVEV (reference sequence). This CDR3 comprises 16 residues. The ends lost 2 bases at V and 6 bases at J; junction bases unmatched: 6. The CDR3 protein is CASSLKGDRGFNEQFF. The DNA of the CDR3 is TGTGCCAGCAGTTTAAAAGGGGACAGGGGGTTCAATGAGCAGTTCTTC.

The V and J genes are TRBV5-1 and TRBJ2-1, with TRBD2 matching over 11 bases. Trimming removed 1 base from V and 0 bases from J; junction bases left unmatched: 3. This CDR3 is built from 17 residues. Germline V gene data show CDR1 as SGHRS and CDR2 as YFSETQ. DNA for the CDR3: TGCGCCAGCAGCTTGCCTAGCGGGGGGCTCTCCTACAATGAGCAGTTCTTC. Its protein product is CASSLPSGGLSYNEQFF. The entire variable domain, with the rest obtained from reference TRBV5-1 and TRBJ2-1, is as follows: KAGVTQTPRYLIKTRGQQVTLSCSPISGHRSVSWYQQTPGQGLQFLFEYFSETQRNKGNFPGRFSGRQFSNSRSEMNVSTLELGDSALYLCASSLPSGGLSYNEQFFGPGTRLTVL.

The chain uses TRBV7-9 and TRBJ1-3; D remains unclear. The ends were cut back, 6 bases at V and 4 bases at J, with 22 bases in the middle. This CDR3 is 17 amino acids long. Germline V gene sequence: CDR1 SEHNR, CDR2 FQNEAQ (reference sequence). CDR3 nucleotide sequence: TGTGCCAGCAGGGCCCCGGGAGGGAACCCCTCCGGAAACACCATATATTTT. It translates to CASRAPGGNPSGNTIYF.

The gene calls are TRBV23-1 and TRBJ1-1; D is unresolved. TRBV23-1 counts as an open reading frame of uncertain function. V dropped 3 bases and J dropped 5 bases, with 13 bases sitting between them. This CDR3 has 14 amino acids. The CDR3: CASSHTDGRTEAFF. The CDR3 nucleotides are TGCGCCAGCAGTCACACCGATGGGAGGACTGAAGCTTTCTTT.

The rearrangement joins TRBV5-1 to TRBJ1-2, with a weak D call TRBD1 (6 bases). CDR3 size: 15 residues. Germline values: CDR1 SGHRS, CDR2 YFSETQ. V lost 4 bases and J lost 10, with 23 bases in between. DNA for the CDR3: TGCGCCAGCAGCCACGGACAGATTGGTGCTGCTGTCTACACCTTC. The encoded protein is CASSHGQIGAAVYTF.

The chain combines TRBV18 with TRBJ1-2; 9 bases match TRBD1. CDR1 and CDR2 from the germline V gene are KGHSH and LQKENI. V gave up 2 bases and J gave up 8 bases; unmatched junction bases: 6. CDR3 length: 14 amino acids. CDR3: CASSPAGDRVGYTF. In DNA form, the CDR3 reads TGTGCCAGCTCACCAGCTGGGGACAGGGTCGGCTACACCTTC.

The chain employs TRBV6-1 and TRBJ2-3, with 8 bases matching TRBD1. V was pared by 3 bases and J by 7 bases, with 12 bases of the junction left unmatched. Germline V gives CDR1 MNHNS, CDR2 SASEGT. The CDR3 totals 16 residues. CDR3 amino acids: CASSDNWTGRVNTQYF. The CDR3 DNA sequence: TGTGCCAGCAGTGACAATTGGACAGGGCGGGTAAATACGCAGTATTTT.

The V call is TRBV10-3, the J call TRBJ1-1; 7 bases are a match to TRBD1. V lost 4 bases, J lost 2 bases, and 4 bases stayed unmatched. The CDR3 contains 14 residues. From germline, CDR1 is ENHRY and CDR2 SYGVKD. CDR3: CAISAQGGNTEAFF. As DNA, the CDR3 is TGTGCCATCAGTGCCCAGGGGGGAAACACTGAAGCTTTCTTT.

This clone was found once. V gene TRBV27 combines with J gene TRBJ2-2; 9 bases line up with TRBD2. Germline lookup yields CDR1 MNHEY and CDR2 SMNVEV (reference sequence). After removal of 3 bases from V and 7 bases from J, the junction contained 18 bases not matched to a gene. The CDR3 consists of 19 residues. The CDR3: CASSFGLAPTPGTDGELFF. The DNA of the CDR3 is TGTGCCAGCAGTTTCGGACTAGCGCCAACTCCCGGAACAGACGGGGAGCTGTTTTTT.

This chain connects TRBV19 to TRBJ2-1; TRBD2 aligns across 9 bases. With V trimmed by 2 bases and J by 7 bases, 0 bases remained unmatched. CDR1 and CDR2 (germline): LNHDA, SQIVND (reference sequence). The CDR3 is 13 residues long. CDR3 protein: CASSILAGNEQFF. Written as DNA, the CDR3 is TGTGCCAGTAGTATACTAGCGGGGAATGAGCAGTTCTTC. The full variable domain, with the rest looked up from reference TRBV19 and TRBJ2-1, is DGGITQSPKYLFRKEGQNVTLSCEQNLNHDAMYWYRQDPGQGLRLIYYSQIVNDFQKGDIAEGYSVSREKKESFPLTVTSAQKNPTAFYLCASSILAGNEQFFGPGTRLTVL.

The chain has TRBV18 and TRBJ1-1; perhaps TRBD1 as D (5 bases). This CDR3 has 13 amino acids. Germline CDR1 reads KGHSH; CDR2 reads LQKENI. Trimming removed 1 base at V and 3 bases at J, with 6 bases between. CDR3 in DNA: TGTGCCAGCTCACCACTCAGGGACACTGAAGCTTTCTTT. It yields the protein CASSPLRDTEAFF.

V usage is TRBV19 and J usage is TRBJ1-1; D is perhaps TRBD1 (6 bases). This CDR3 spans 15 amino acids. Germline V gives CDR1 LNHDA, CDR2 SQIVND (reference sequence). V was shortened by 3 bases and J by 1 base, with 12 bases between the two germline ends. CDR3 DNA sequence: TGTGCCAGTAGTATTCCATCGACAGGGAACACTGAAGCTTTCTTT. Translating it yields CASSIPSTGNTEAFF.

In DNA, the CDR3 is TGTGCCAGCAGCTTAAGCTTTCAGGCCGCAACTAATGAAAAACTGTTTTTT. Translating it yields CASSLSFQAATNEKLFF. This sequence joins TRBV7-2 and TRBJ1-4; no definite D call. With 2 bases removed from V and 0 bases from J, the gap between germline ends came to 13 bases. This CDR3 comprises 17 residues. CDR1 is SGHTA, CDR2 FQGNSA, per germline.

Of note for this clone: This sample includes further DNA sequences coding for the same CDR3. This chain connects TRBV18 to TRBJ2-5, with 10 bases that match TRBD1. V was pared by 6 bases and J by 5 bases, with 3 bases of the junction left unmatched. Germline V gene sequence: CDR1 KGHSH, CDR2 LQKENI. The CDR3 is made up of 13 amino acids. The CDR3 reads CASSPGQGETQYF. DNA of the CDR3: TGTGCCAGCTCTCCGGGACAGGGGGAGACCCAGTACTTC.

This rearrangement joins TRBV19 to TRBJ2-2; D is perhaps TRBD1 (6 bases). The length of the CDR3 is 13 residues. Looked up from germline, CDR1 is LNHDA and CDR2 is SQIVND (reference sequence). V was pared by 4 bases and J by 5 bases, with 8 bases between. The CDR3 here is CASSTGTTGELFF. CDR3 DNA: TGTGCCAGTAGTACGGGGACAACCGGGGAGCTGTTTTTT. The full variable domain, rest sourced from reference TRBV19 and TRBJ2-2, is DGGITQSPKYLFRKEGQNVTLSCEQNLNHDAMYWYRQDPGQGLRLIYYSQIVNDFQKGDIAEGYSVSREKKESFPLTVTSAQKNPTAFYLCASSTGTTGELFFGEGSRLTVL.